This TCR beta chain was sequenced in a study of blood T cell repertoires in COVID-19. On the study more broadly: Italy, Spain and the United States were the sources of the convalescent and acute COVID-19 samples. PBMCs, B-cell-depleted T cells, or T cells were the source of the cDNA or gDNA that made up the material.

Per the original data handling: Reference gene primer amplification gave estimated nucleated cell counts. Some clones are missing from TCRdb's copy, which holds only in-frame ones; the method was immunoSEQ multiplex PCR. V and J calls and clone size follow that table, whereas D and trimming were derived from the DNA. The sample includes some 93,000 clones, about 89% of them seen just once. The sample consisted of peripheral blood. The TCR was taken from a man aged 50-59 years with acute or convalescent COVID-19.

The CDR3 DNA is TGCGCCAGCAGTGAGTCGACATCCCCCTACGAGCAGTACTTC. Translated: CASSESTSPYEQYF. This chain links TRBV10-2 with TRBJ2-7; D uncertain. V lost 0 bases and J 2 bases, leaving 8 bases between the germline ends. This CDR3 spans 14 amino acids. Per germline, CDR1 WSHSY and CDR2 SAAADI.